Sequencing of this T cell receptor (beta chain) was carried out in a study of T cells after yellow fever vaccination. A single record per CDR3 protein comes from TCRdb applying MiXCR to the 5' RACE reads. Of some 250,000 distinct CDR3 sequences in the sample, roughly 3.5% are singletons; the top ten hold over 15%. This clonotype was counted at least ten times. The CDR3 has 14 residues. Looked up from germline, CDR1 is MNHNY and CDR2 is SVGAGI (reference sequence). J lost 6 bases, V lost 9 bases, and 7 bases had no gene match. The chain links TRBV6-6 to TRBJ1-5, with TRBD1 matching 11 bases. The sequenced sample was PBMCs, obtained 15 days after the yellow fever booster vaccination. The TCR comes from a man younger than 35 who received the YFV17D yellow fever vaccine. CDR3 nucleotides: TGTGCCAGTAAGGACAGGGGGCTGGGTCAGCCCCAGCATTTT. Protein product: CASKDRGLGQPQHF.